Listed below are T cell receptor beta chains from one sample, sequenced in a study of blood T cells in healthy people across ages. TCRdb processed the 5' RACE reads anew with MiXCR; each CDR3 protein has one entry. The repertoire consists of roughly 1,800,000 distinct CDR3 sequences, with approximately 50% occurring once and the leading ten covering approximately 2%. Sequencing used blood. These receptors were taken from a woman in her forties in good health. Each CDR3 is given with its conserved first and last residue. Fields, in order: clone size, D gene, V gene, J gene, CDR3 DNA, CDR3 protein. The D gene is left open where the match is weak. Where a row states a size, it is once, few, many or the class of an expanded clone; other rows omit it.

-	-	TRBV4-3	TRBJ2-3	TGCGCCAGCGCCGAGGGGTTCACAGATACGCAGTATTTT	CASAEGFTDTQYF
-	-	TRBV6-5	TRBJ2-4	TGTGCCAGCAGTTACCTTTCTATGACGGGCGCGGCCAAAAACATTCAGTACTTC	CASSYLSMTGAAKNIQYF
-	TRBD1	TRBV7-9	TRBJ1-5	TGTGCCAGCAGCTCACTCAGGACAGGTAGCAATCAGCCCCAGCATTTT	CASSSLRTGSNQPQHF
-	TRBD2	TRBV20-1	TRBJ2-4	TGCAGTGCTAGAGATAGCGGGGCGACAGGTAAAAACATTCAGTACTTC	CSARDSGATGKNIQYF
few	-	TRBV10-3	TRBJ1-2	TGTGCCATCAGTGAGTTGGGGAACTATGGCTACACCTTC	CAISELGNYGYTF
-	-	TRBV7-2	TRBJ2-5	TGTGCCAGCAGCAGAGCTGAGGGAGAGACCCAGTACTTC	CASSRAEGETQYF
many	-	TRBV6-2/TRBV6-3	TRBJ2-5	TGTGCCAGCAGTTACCCAGAAGAGACCCAGTACTTC	CASSYPEETQYF
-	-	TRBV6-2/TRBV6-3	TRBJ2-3	TGTGCCAGCAGAGACCTACTAGCCTTCACAGATACGCAGTATTTT	CASRDLLAFTDTQYF
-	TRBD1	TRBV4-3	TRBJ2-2	TGCGCCAGCAGCCAACTGGAAGGGGGACAGGCCGGGGAGCTGTTTTTT	CASSQLEGGQAGELFF
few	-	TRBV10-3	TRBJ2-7	TGTGCCATCAGTGAAGAAGGTACCTACGAGCAGTACTTC	CAISEEGTYEQYF
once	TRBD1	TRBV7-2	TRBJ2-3	TGTGCCCGCAGTACCGGGACAGGGTTCACAAATACGCAGTATTTT	CARSTGTGFTNTQYF
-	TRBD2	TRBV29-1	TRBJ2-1	TGCAGCGTTGAAAACCTCAGGGGGACTAGCGGGGGGTCAGGGTGGAATGAGCAGTTCTTC	CSVENLRGTSGGSGWNEQFF
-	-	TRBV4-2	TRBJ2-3	TGTGCCAGCAGCCAAGATATGGGTGAGGTGTATTTT	CASSQDMGEVYF
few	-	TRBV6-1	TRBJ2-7	TGTGCCAGCAGTGAAACTGCAGAGCAGTACTTC	CASSETAEQYF
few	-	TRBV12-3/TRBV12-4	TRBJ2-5	TGTGCCAGCAGTTTATCGGGAAGCGGGACCCAGTACTTC	CASSLSGSGTQYF
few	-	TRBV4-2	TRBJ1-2	TGTGCCAGCAGTCAAGTGGGGGGCAACGCTGGCTACACCTTC	CASSQVGGNAGYTF
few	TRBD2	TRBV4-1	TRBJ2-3	TGCGCCAGCAGCCAAGTCCTGGGAGGGTTGAGCACAGATACGCAGTATTTT	CASSQVLGGLSTDTQYF
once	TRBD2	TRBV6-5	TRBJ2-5	TGTGCCAGCAGTTACAACTCGGGGGGTCGGAAGACCCAGTACTTC	CASSYNSGGRKTQYF
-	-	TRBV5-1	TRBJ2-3	TGCGCCAGCAAGGGTACGAACACAGATACGCAGTATTTT	CASKGTNTDTQYF
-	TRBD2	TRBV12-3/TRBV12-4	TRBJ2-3	TGTGCCAGCAGGGTAGGGTTAATAGCGGGAGGGCTTATCACAGATACGCAGTATTTT	CASRVGLIAGGLITDTQYF
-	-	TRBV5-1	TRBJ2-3	TGCGCCAGCAGCTCTCACCCCGGCACAGATACGCAGTATTTT	CASSSHPGTDTQYF
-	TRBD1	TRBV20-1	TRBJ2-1	TGCAGTGCTAATCGAAGGACAGGTGGCAATGAGCAGTTCTTC	CSANRRTGGNEQFF
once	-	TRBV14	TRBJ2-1	TGTGCCAGCAGCCAAGATAGGGGGGACAGTCAGAGAAATGAGCAGTTCTTC	CASSQDRGDSQRNEQFF
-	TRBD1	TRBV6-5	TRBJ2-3	TGTGCCAGCAGTCGTGACAGGGGAGACACAGATACGCAGTATTTT	CASSRDRGDTDTQYF
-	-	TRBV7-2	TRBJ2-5	TGTGCCAGCAGCTTACATCTAGAGACCCAGTACTTC	CASSLHLETQYF
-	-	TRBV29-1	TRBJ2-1	TGCAGTGGCGGGTTCGATTCCTACAATGAGCAGTTCTTC	CSGGFDSYNEQFF
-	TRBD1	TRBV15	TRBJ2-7	TGTGCCACCAGCAGAGATCCGGGACAGAGGGCGTGGGAGCAGTACTTC	CATSRDPGQRAWEQYF
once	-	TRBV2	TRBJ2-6	TGTGCCGGCCAGGGAAGGCTAGCTGGGGCCAACGTCCTGACTTTC	CAGQGRLAGANVLTF
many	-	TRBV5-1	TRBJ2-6	TGCGCCAGCAGCTTACAGAGCTCCTTCTCTGGGGCCAACGTCCTGACTTTC	CASSLQSSFSGANVLTF
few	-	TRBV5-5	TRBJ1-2	TGTGCCAGCCTCGGGGCCGGCTACACCTTC	CASLGAGYTF
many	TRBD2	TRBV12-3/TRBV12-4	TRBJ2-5	TGTGCCAGCAGTCGCTCCCTAGCGGGGAGGCGAGAGACCCAGTACTTC	CASSRSLAGRRETQYF
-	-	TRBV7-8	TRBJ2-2	TGTGCCAGCAGCTTAGCGCCCACATTAATTGCCGGGGAACTGTTTTTT	CASSLAPTLIAGELFF
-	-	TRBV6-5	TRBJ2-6	TGTGCCAGCAGTACTCTGGACTCTGGGGCCAACGTCCTGACTTTC	CASSTLDSGANVLTF
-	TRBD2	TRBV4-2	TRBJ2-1	TGTGCCAGCAGCCAAGAACGGGGGGGGGCTGGGGAGCAGTTCTTC	CASSQERGGAGEQFF
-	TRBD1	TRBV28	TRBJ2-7	TGTGCCAGCAGCCTGGGGACAGTCCCTGAGCAGTACTTC	CASSLGTVPEQYF
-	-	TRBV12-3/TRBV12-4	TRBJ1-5	TGTGCCAGCTCGATGGAGACAGCAAATCAGCCCCAGCATTTT	CASSMETANQPQHF
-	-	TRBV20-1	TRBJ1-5	TGCAGTGCCCCTAGGGGGAGCTATAGCAATCAGCCCCAGCATTTT	CSAPRGSYSNQPQHF
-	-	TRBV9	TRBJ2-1	TGTGCCAGCAGCGTAGCTGGACAGACCTACAATGAGCAGTTCTTC	CASSVAGQTYNEQFF